This is a list of T cell receptor beta chains from one sample in a study of T cell responses to AZD1222 COVID-19 vaccine. Profiling relied on immunoSEQ multiplex PCR, and the TCRdb table lists in-frame clones only, not all of them. The data hold around 95,000 clones, with about 88% observed a single time. This specimen consisted of peripheral blood, obtained on day 0 of AZD1222 vaccination. The receptors were gathered from an adult in good health. Each CDR3 is given with its conserved first and last residue. The order of the fields is J gene, clone size, V gene, D gene, CDR3 protein, CDR3 DNA. A D gene is named only where the DNA matches it firmly. Clone size is given for some rows only: seen once, a few or many times, or a class if the clone is expanded.

TRBJ1-1	-	TRBV5-4	TRBD1	CASSVRQGKWNTEAFF	TGTGCCAGCAGCGTTCGACAGGGGAAGTGGAACACTGAAGCTTTCTTT
TRBJ2-1	-	TRBV11-1	TRBD2	CASSPSGPYNEQFF	TGTGCCAGCAGCCCTAGCGGGCCGTACAATGAGCAGTTCTTC
TRBJ2-3	-	TRBV4-3	TRBD2	CASSPRLAGGADTQYF	TGCGCCAGCAGCCCCCGGCTAGCGGGAGGAGCAGATACGCAGTATTTT
TRBJ1-4	-	TRBV4-3	TRBD1	CASSQAGTGNEKLFF	TGCGCCAGCAGCCAAGCCGGGACAGGGAATGAAAAACTGTTTTTT
TRBJ2-1	-	TRBV27	-	CASSLSLSYNEQFF	TGTGCCAGCAGTTTATCATTGTCCTACAATGAGCAGTTCTTC
TRBJ2-7	once	TRBV13	TRBD1	CASSLGDRDFYEQYF	TGTGCCAGCAGCTTAGGGGACAGGGACTTCTACGAGCAGTACTTC
TRBJ1-6	-	TRBV9	TRBD1	CASSARDRDSPLHF	TGTGCCAGCAGCGCTAGGGACAGGGACTCACCCCTCCACTTT
TRBJ1-1	-	TRBV5-1	-	CASSLTGGNTEAFF	TGCGCCAGCAGCTTGACGGGGGGGAACACTGAAGCTTTCTTT
TRBJ1-4	-	TRBV25-1	TRBD1	CASLPARGAGEEKLFF	TGTGCCAGCTTGCCCGCCAGGGGGGCAGGGGAAGAAAAACTGTTTTTT
TRBJ2-7	-	TRBV7-8	TRBD2	CASSANGLAGAYGYEQYF	TGTGCCAGCAGCGCCAATGGACTAGCGGGAGCTTACGGTTACGAGCAGTACTTC
TRBJ1-4	-	TRBV14	-	CASSQVSGRSEKLFF	TGTGCCAGCAGCCAAGTTTCAGGGAGGAGCGAAAAACTGTTTTTT
TRBJ1-1	-	TRBV7-2	TRBD1	CASSPPGTGQNTEAFF	TGTGCCAGCAGCCCCCCCGGGACAGGGCAGAACACTGAAGCTTTCTTT
TRBJ1-1	-	TRBV30	-	CAWSSGERAEAFF	TGTGCCTGGAGTTCCGGGGAAAGGGCTGAAGCTTTCTTT
TRBJ2-2	-	TRBV5-1	TRBD2	CASSPGTSKAGELFF	TGCGCCAGCAGCCCCGGGACTAGCAAAGCCGGGGAGCTGTTTTTT
TRBJ2-1	-	TRBV6-2/TRBV6-3	-	CASSYGRAEQFF	TGTGCCAGCAGTTACGGCAGGGCGGAGCAGTTCTTC
TRBJ2-1	-	TRBV4-1	TRBD2	CASSQLAGYNEQFF	TGCGCCAGCAGCCAACTAGCGGGCTACAATGAGCAGTTCTTC
TRBJ2-7	once	TRBV30	-	CAWSTRRTNYEQYF	TGTGCCTGGAGTACCCGCCGGACAAATTACGAGCAGTACTTC
TRBJ2-1	-	TRBV7-7	-	CASSSRPPRISSYNEQFF	TGTGCCAGCAGCTCTAGACCGCCCCGAATAAGCTCCTACAATGAGCAGTTCTTC
TRBJ2-5	few	TRBV11-3	-	CASSLGGTRSAQYF	TGTGCCAGCAGCTTAGGGGGGACTCGCTCCGCCCAGTACTTC
TRBJ2-7	-	TRBV10-3	TRBD1	CAIRASDGTGRYEQYF	TGTGCCATCAGAGCAAGTGATGGGACAGGCCGCTACGAGCAGTACTTC
TRBJ1-1	-	TRBV28	-	CASSDTTADTEAFF	TGTGCCAGCAGCGATACAACAGCGGATACTGAAGCTTTCTTT
TRBJ1-2	-	TRBV10-3	-	CAISESMGRKGVGGYTF	TGTGCCATCAGTGAGTCGATGGGTAGGAAAGGGGTAGGTGGCTACACCTTC
TRBJ1-1	-	TRBV12-3/TRBV12-4	-	CASSLIPRTEAFF	TGTGCCAGCAGTTTAATCCCGCGCACTGAAGCTTTCTTT
TRBJ1-5	-	TRBV28	-	CASRELGLTGPVNQPQHF	TGTGCCAGCAGGGAACTGGGACTTACGGGTCCGGTCAATCAGCCCCAGCATTTT
TRBJ2-7	-	TRBV6-5	TRBD1	CASSYRYRGPTYEQYF	TGTGCCAGCAGTTACCGTTACAGGGGGCCGACTTACGAGCAGTACTTC
TRBJ1-1	-	TRBV9	-	CASSPPWGGTEAFF	TGTGCCAGCAGCCCGCCGTGGGGGGGGACTGAAGCTTTCTTT
TRBJ2-1	-	TRBV7-2	-	CASSLEGQGYNEQFF	TGTGCCAGCAGCTTAGAGGGGCAGGGATACAATGAGCAGTTCTTC